What follows is one T cell receptor (beta chain) and its context. As yet, its antigen is unknown. This record belongs to a study of T cell repertoires in cytomegalovirus infection. Study-level background: CMV epitopes in the study were HLA-C-restricted (recently identified) and HLA-B-restricted (well studied). Signatures in public TCR beta sequences pointed to both CMV infection and matching HLA type.

Study results and limitations: Based on cumulative public TCR beta family frequency, carriers of CMV plus the relevant HLA were identified. Clonotypes of TCR beta that were HLA-C-restricted and CMV-specific dominated the ex vivo response.

MiXCR, run by TCRdb on the reads, gives a single entry per CDR3 protein. The table includes roughly 500,000 distinct CDR3 sequences, under 45% detected once. CDR1 is SGHNT, CDR2 YYREEE, per germline (reference sequence). The CDR3 length is 16 residues. V was pared by 4 bases and J by 5 bases, with 12 bases of the junction left unmatched. The chain joins TRBV5-4 to TRBJ2-5; 9 bases are shared with TRBD2. Sequencing was performed on cultured PBMCs, taken from culture after CMV antigen stimulation. This receptor was taken from a human donor in good health (CMV status not recorded). Some clones in this sample may be carry-over from other donors' samples. The CDR3 sequence: CASSPPRAGGGETQYF. In DNA form, the CDR3 reads TGTGCCAGCAGCCCGCCCCGAGCGGGAGGCGGGGAGACCCAGTACTTC.